This T cell receptor (beta chain) was sequenced in a study of PD-1 blockade in classical Hodgkin lymphoma. About the research overall: Patients were given intravenous nivolumab, 3 mg/kg, every 2 weeks. Study-level findings and limits: Reports indicated that newly diagnosed patients had lower baseline TCR diversity than healthy donors did. Before treatment, complete responders showed about the same diversity as newly diagnosed patients.

A word on this clone: Its antigen is not known.

Time point described: cycle 4 day 1 (C4D1), after five to seven weeks of nivolumab. With no exception, relapse followed autologous stem cell transplantation in all patients, and brentuximab vedotin exposure varied. Measured with immunoSEQ multiplex PCR; TCRdb has only the in-frame clones, and not every one. The table includes about 64,000 clones, around 94% detected once. The sequence came from a human donor with classical Hodgkin lymphoma. Sequencing used peripheral blood mononuclear cells (PBMCs), obtained before the fourth cycle of nivolumab.

The CDR3 is CASSLWGGETQYF. The CDR3 region has the DNA TGTGCCAGCAGCTTATGGGGGGGGGAGACCCAGTACTTC. The chain uses TRBV11-2 and TRBJ2-5; 7 bases fit TRBD2. The germline V gene encodes CDR1 SGHAT and CDR2 FQNNGV. The CDR3 runs to 13 residues. Germline trimming cut 2 bases from V and 5 bases from J; bases unmatched to any gene: 2.